This is a list of T cell receptor beta chains from one sample in a study of human T cells and chemical hapten exposure. TCRdb processed the RACE reads anew with MiXCR; each CDR3 protein has one entry. The top ten hold 8.5% to 10% of the sample, which has under 60,000 distinct CDR3 sequences, roughly 10% seen once. This specimen consisted of whole blood, obtained in connection with sensitization to the hapten diphenylcyclopropenone (DPC). The receptors come from a woman aged 25 to 39 with alopecia areata. Some clones in this sample may be carry-over from other donors' samples. Each CDR3 is given with its conserved first and last residue. The order of the fields is CDR3 protein, J gene, V gene, clone size. A clone size is listed for some rows: how often the clone was seen (once, few, many), or a class if it is expanded.

CASSSPGQGGGEQFF TRBJ2-1 TRBV7-6 many
CASSYSGQGGAFF TRBJ1-1 TRBV6-5 many
CASSPSGTLSTDTQYF TRBJ2-3 TRBV18 few
CASSFGTGAGTKNIQYF TRBJ2-4 TRBV11-1 NA
CATSDPGQGARGEQFF TRBJ2-1 TRBV24-1 few
CASSLELSGANVLTF TRBJ2-6 TRBV5-1 NA
CASKDRRNSPLHF TRBJ1-6 TRBV6-2/TRBV6-3 many
CASNLSGGNSPLHF TRBJ1-6 TRBV7-2 few
CASSPYSLGQGYEQYF TRBJ2-7 TRBV16 NA
CASSRPRDRAIDTGELFF TRBJ2-2 TRBV12-3/TRBV12-4 NA
CSARTGGTGNTIYF TRBJ1-3 TRBV29-1 NA
CASSPTGTLDTQYF TRBJ2-3 TRBV10-2 many
CASSYEPPVAQHF TRBJ1-5 TRBV6-2/TRBV6-3 many
CASSLGGQGLEKLFF TRBJ1-4 TRBV7-2 few
CSAIQQRDTQYF TRBJ2-3 TRBV20-1 many
CASREVGNTEAFF TRBJ1-1 TRBV19 few
CSARRQGFNQPQHF TRBJ1-5 TRBV20-1 few
CASTERLAGFSDQETQYF TRBJ2-5 TRBV12-3/TRBV12-4 NA
CASSFGTAYEQYF TRBJ2-7 TRBV5-4 many
CASTIDRTNYGYTF TRBJ1-2 TRBV7-2 many
CASSHTSHEQYF TRBJ2-7 TRBV12-3/TRBV12-4 few
CARPRQPSPNQPQHF TRBJ1-5 TRBV5-1 NA
CASSPEGQGEAFF TRBJ1-1 TRBV9 few
CSAPSGAYEQYF TRBJ2-7 TRBV20-1 NA
CASSTPRNAPLNEQFF TRBJ2-1 TRBV2 few
CASTSGRGGEPQHF TRBJ1-5 TRBV27 NA
CASSFGRETQYF TRBJ2-5 TRBV12-3/TRBV12-4 few
CASRLTGGAPLHF TRBJ1-6 TRBV2 few
CASSPGSHMGAQHF TRBJ1-5 TRBV2 NA
CASSLGSRGSPLHF TRBJ1-6 TRBV7-2 few
CASSLRGGGEKLFF TRBJ1-4 TRBV12-3/TRBV12-4 NA
CASSPTILSTDTQYF TRBJ2-3 TRBV12-3/TRBV12-4 many
CASSPGTSGTDTQYF TRBJ2-3 TRBV4-2 many
CASSSSSNYNSPLHF TRBJ1-6 TRBV5-1 few
CASSVVSGGSEAFF TRBJ1-1 TRBV9 few
CASSLDSYFSNEQFF TRBJ2-1 TRBV12-3/TRBV12-4 many
CAISSDGLNGGYTF TRBJ1-2 TRBV10-3 few
CAKGQPGEKLFF TRBJ1-4 TRBV2 NA
CASSMAGRWEPQHF TRBJ1-5 TRBV19 few
CASSTDRYTEAFF TRBJ1-1 TRBV5-4 NA
CASSIKGGLGTYEQYF TRBJ2-7 TRBV19 few
CASSGARTTRNQPQHF TRBJ1-5 TRBV7-8 NA
CASSPGQDPNQPQHF TRBJ1-5 TRBV6-6 many
CASSFIVGAQETQYF TRBJ2-5 TRBV5-6 few
CASSGDGQGRNTIYF TRBJ1-3 TRBV9 few
CASSVDRGTEAFF TRBJ1-1 TRBV7-2 few
CASSLQGQEAYEQYF TRBJ2-7 TRBV4-2 few
CASSYSETGPDSSGANVLTF TRBJ2-6 TRBV6-6 NA
CASSLTQGEKLFF TRBJ1-4 TRBV14 many
CASSRKGTGETGELFF TRBJ2-2 TRBV27 few
CASSLESGLWTDTQYF TRBJ2-3 TRBV5-1 once
CASSFGQGGETQYF TRBJ2-5 TRBV5-1 few
CASTYMGDQPQHF TRBJ1-5 TRBV6-1 many